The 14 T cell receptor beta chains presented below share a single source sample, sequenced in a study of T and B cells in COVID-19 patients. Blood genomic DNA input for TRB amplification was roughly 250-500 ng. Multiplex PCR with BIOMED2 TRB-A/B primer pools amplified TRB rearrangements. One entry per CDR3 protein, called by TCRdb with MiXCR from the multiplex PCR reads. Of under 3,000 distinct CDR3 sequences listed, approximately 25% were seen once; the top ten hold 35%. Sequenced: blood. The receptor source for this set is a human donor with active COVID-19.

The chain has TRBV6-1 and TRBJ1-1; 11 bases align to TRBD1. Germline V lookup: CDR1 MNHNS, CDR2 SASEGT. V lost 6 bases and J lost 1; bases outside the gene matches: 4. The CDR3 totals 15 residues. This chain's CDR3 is CASRTGQGANTEAFF. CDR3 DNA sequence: TGTGCCAGCAGGACCGGACAGGGGGCGAACACTGAAGCTTTCTTT.

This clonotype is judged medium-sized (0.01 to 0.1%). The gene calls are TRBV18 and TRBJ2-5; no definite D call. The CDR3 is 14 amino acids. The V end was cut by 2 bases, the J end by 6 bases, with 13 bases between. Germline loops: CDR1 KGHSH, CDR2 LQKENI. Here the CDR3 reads CASSPSSAQKTQYF. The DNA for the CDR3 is TGTGCCAGCTCACCATCGTCTGCTCAAAAGACCCAGTACTTC.

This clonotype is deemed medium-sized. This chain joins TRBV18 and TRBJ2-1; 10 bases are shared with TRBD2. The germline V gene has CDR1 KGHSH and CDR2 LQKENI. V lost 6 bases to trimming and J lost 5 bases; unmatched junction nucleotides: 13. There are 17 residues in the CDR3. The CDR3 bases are TGTGCCAGCTCCCCCCCAGCGGGAGGGCCCCTTGACAATGAGCAGTTCTTC. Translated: CASSPPAGGPLDNEQFF.

CDR3 sequence: CASSVRLSRYTDTQYF. The CDR3 nucleotides read TGTGCCAGTAGTGTCCGCCTTAGCAGATACACAGATACGCAGTATTTT. V usage is TRBV19 and J usage is TRBJ2-3, with D unresolved. This CDR3 is built from 16 residues. The V gene lost 5 bases and the J gene lost 2 bases, with 17 bases spanning the gap. Germline assignment: CDR1 LNHDA and CDR2 SQIVND (reference sequence).

The chain's CDR3 is CATSRVTGGSYEQYF. As DNA, the CDR3 is TGTGCCACCAGCAGAGTTACAGGGGGCTCCTACGAGCAGTACTTC. The chain combines TRBV15 with TRBJ2-7; 8 nucleotides line up with TRBD1. V lost 1 base and J lost 0; bases outside the gene matches: 2. This CDR3 region has 15 residues. Germline V gene sequence: CDR1 LNHNV, CDR2 YYDKDF (reference sequence).

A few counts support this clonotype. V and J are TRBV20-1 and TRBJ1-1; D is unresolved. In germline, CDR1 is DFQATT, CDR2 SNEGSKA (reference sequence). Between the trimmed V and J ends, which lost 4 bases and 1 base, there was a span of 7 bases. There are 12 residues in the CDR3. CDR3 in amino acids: CSAMTPNTEAFF. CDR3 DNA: TGCAGTGCTATGACTCCGAACACTGAAGCTTTCTTT.

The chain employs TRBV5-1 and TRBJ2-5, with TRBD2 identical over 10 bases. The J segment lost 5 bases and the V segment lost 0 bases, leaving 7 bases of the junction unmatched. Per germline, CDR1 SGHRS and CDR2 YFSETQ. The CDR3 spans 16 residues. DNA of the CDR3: TGCGCCAGCAGCTTGGCGCGGGCTAGCGGGGGTGAGACCCAGTACTTC. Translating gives CASSLARASGGETQYF.

CDR3 loop: CSARGLAGQASYNEQFF. The CDR3 DNA sequence: TGCAGTGCCCGGGGACTAGCGGGCCAAGCTTCCTACAATGAGCAGTTCTTC. The J gene is TRBJ2-1, the V gene TRBV20-1; 12 bases are shared with TRBD2. J lost 1 base, V lost 6 bases, and 10 bases had no gene match. CDR3 size: 17 residues. Looked up from germline, CDR1 is DFQATT and CDR2 is SNEGSKA (reference sequence).

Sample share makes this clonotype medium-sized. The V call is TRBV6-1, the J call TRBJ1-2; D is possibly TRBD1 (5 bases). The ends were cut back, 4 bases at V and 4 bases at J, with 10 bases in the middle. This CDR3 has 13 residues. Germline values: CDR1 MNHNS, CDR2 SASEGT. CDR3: CASSGAGAYGYTF. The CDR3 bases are TGTGCCAGCAGTGGGGCTGGGGCCTATGGCTACACCTTC.

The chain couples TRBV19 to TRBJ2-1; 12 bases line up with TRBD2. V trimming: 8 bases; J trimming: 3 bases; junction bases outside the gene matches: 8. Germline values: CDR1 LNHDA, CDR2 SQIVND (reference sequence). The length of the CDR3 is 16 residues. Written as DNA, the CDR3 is TGTGCCAGTGCGACTAGCGGGAGCTTTGGCTACAATGAGCAGTTCTTC. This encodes CASATSGSFGYNEQFF.

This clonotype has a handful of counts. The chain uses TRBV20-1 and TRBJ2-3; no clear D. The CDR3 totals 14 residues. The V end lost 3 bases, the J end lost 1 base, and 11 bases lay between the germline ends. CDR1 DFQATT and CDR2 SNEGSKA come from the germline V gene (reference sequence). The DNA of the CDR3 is TGCAGTGCTAGCTCTAGAAGCGGCACAGATACGCAGTATTTT. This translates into CSASSRSGTDTQYF.

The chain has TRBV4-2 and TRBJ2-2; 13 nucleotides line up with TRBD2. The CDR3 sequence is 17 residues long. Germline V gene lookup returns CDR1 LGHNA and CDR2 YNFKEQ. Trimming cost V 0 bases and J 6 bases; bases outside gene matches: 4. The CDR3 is CASSQEGTSGAAGELFF. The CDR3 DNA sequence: TGTGCCAGCAGCCAAGAAGGGACTAGCGGGGCGGCCGGGGAGCTGTTTTTT.

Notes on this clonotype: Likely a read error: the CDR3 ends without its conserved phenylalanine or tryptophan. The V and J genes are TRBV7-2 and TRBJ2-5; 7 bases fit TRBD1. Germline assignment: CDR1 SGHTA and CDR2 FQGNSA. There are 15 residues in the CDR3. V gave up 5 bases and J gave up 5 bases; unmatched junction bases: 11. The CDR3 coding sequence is TGTGCCAGCAGCCCACAGACAGGGCAGGGGGAGACCCAGTACGTC. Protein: CASSPQTGQGETQYV.

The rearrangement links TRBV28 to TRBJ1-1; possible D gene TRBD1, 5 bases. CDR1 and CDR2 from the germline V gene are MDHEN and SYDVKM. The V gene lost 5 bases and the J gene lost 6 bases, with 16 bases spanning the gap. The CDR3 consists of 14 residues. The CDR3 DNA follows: TGTGCCAGCAGTGCCAAGTGGGGGTTGGCTGAAGCTTTCTTT. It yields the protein CASSAKWGLAEAFF.